Reported below is one TCR beta chain. The sample is drawn from a study of blood T cell repertoires in COVID-19. Study-level information: From T cells, B-cell-depleted T cells, or PBMCs came the material, which was cDNA or gDNA.

Authors' analysis steps: Counts of nucleated cells, estimated from reference gene primer amplification, were obtained. Method: immunoSEQ multiplex PCR; TCRdb's copy keeps in-frame clones and lacks some. V, J and clone size are those of that table, while D and trimming were read from the DNA. The sample contains over 75,000 clones, approximately 90% of which appear only once. The CDR3 contains 13 residues. The germline V gene encodes CDR1 MNHNY and CDR2 SVGAGI (reference sequence). V lost 6 bases, J lost 3 bases, and 12 bases lay in between. This sequence was found in a man aged 55 to 69 with acute or convalescent COVID-19. The source material was peripheral blood. The chain has TRBV6-6 and TRBJ2-7, with D perhaps TRBD1 (5 bases). The CDR3 DNA reads as TGTGCCAGCAGCCGAGGACATTACTACGAGCAGTACTTC. This translates into CASSRGHYYEQYF.